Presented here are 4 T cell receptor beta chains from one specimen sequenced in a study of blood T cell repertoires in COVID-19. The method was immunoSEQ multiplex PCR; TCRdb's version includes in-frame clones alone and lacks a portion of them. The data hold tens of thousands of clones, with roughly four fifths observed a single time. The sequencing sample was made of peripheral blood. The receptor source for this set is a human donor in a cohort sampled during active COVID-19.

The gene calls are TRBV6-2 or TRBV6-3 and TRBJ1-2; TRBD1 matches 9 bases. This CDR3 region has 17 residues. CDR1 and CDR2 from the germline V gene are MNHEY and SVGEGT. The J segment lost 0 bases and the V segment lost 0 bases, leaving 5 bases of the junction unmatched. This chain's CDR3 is CASSYSRQGGANYGYTF. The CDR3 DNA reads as TGTGCCAGCAGTTACTCGAGACAGGGGGGAGCTAACTATGGCTACACCTTC.

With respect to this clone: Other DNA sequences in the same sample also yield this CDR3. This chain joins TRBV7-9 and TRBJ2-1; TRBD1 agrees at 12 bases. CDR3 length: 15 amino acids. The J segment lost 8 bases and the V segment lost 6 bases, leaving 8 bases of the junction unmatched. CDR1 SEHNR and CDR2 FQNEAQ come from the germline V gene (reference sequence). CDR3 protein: CASRKPGQGAYEQFF. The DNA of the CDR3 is TGTGCCAGCAGAAAACCGGGACAGGGGGCCTATGAGCAGTTCTTC.

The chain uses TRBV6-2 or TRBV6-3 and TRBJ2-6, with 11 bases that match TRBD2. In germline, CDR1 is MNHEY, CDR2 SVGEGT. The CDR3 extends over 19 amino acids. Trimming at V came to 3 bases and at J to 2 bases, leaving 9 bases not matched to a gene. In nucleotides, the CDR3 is TGTGCCAGCAGTTATTTAGGACCTAGCGGGGGGACTGGGGCCAACGTCCTGACTTTC. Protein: CASSYLGPSGGTGANVLTF.

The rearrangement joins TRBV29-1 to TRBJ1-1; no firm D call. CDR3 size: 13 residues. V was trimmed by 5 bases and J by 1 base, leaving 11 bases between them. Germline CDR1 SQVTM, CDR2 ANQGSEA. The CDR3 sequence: CSVMREKNTEAFF. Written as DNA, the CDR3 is TGCAGCGTTATGAGGGAGAAGAACACTGAAGCTTTCTTT.